The 5 T cell receptor beta chains in this list originate from one sample, sequenced in a study of radiation and T cells in renal cell carcinoma. Time point specified: baseline pretreatment blood. The treatment is: 15 Gy SBRT to primary tumor, nephrectomy 4 weeks later. The method was immunoSEQ multiplex PCR; TCRdb's version includes in-frame clones alone and lacks a portion of them. This table has about 140,000 clones, 83% appearing once. Sample: blood, taken from a patient whose treatment included radiotherapy and nephrectomy. Receptors were obtained from a woman aged 50 to 60 with renal cell carcinoma.

The V gene is TRBV7-2, the J gene TRBJ2-7; 12 bases line up with TRBD2. CDR3 length: 16 residues. V lost 4 bases and J lost 1; bases outside the gene matches: 5. Germline values: CDR1 SGHTA, CDR2 FQGNSA. The CDR3 spells CASSSKTSGGSYEQYF. CDR3 nucleotide sequence: TGTGCCAGCAGCTCGAAGACTAGCGGGGGATCCTACGAGCAGTACTTC.

In this sample, this clone turned up a few times. J is TRBJ1-4 and V is TRBV5-1; D not resolved. CDR3 length: 16 residues. V dropped 4 bases and J dropped 0 bases, with 13 bases sitting between them. Germline V CDR1 and CDR2: SGHRS, YFSETQ. The CDR3 DNA is TGCGCCAGCAGCCCCGACGGACCTGCAACTAATGAAAAACTGTTTTTT. This sequence encodes CASSPDGPATNEKLFF.

This chain connects TRBV27 to TRBJ2-5; D possibly corresponds to TRBD2 (5 bases). Germline CDR1 is MNHEY and CDR2 is SMNVEV (reference sequence). The CDR3 consists of 14 residues. V was pared by 8 bases and J by 2 bases, with 15 bases between. CDR3 region: CASREGRIQETQYF. DNA for the CDR3: TGTGCCAGCCGGGAAGGGCGGATTCAAGAGACCCAGTACTTC.

V usage is TRBV18 and J usage is TRBJ2-1; D gene unclear. Per germline, CDR1 KGHSH and CDR2 LQKENI. V gave up 1 base and J gave up 9 bases, with 4 bases separating them. The CDR3 runs 11 residues. The CDR3 DNA reads TGTGCCAGCTCACCACGAACTGAGCAGTTCTTC. Its protein is CASSPRTEQFF.

V usage is TRBV7-9 and J usage is TRBJ2-5, with 11 bases identical to TRBD2. CDR3 length equals 17 residues. The V and J ends lost 2 bases and 2 bases, in that order; junction bases with no gene match: 7. Germline CDR1 and CDR2: SEHNR and FQNEAQ (reference sequence). The CDR3 bases are TGTGCCAGCAGCTTACTAGGGACTAGCGGCAGACAAGAGACCCAGTACTTC. Translating it yields CASSLLGTSGRQETQYF.